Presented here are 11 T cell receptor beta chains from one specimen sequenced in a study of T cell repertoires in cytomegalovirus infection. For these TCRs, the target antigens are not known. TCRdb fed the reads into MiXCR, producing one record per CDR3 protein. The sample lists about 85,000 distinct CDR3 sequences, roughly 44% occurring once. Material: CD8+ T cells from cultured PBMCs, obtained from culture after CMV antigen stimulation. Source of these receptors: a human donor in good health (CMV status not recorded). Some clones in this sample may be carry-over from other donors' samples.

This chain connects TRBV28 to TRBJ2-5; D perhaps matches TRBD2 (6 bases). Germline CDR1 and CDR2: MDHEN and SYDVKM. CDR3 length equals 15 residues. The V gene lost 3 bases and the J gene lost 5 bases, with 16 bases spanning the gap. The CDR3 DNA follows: TGTGCCAGCAGTTTTGCTAGCGAAATAGGGGAGACCCAGTACTTC. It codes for CASSFASEIGETQYF.

The CDR3 DNA reads TGTGCCAGCAGCTTAGGTAGCGGGGGACACTACGAGCAGTACTTC. This gives the protein CASSLGSGGHYEQYF. The chain recombines TRBV7-9 with TRBJ2-7, with 9 bases matching TRBD2. Germline CDR1 and CDR2: SEHNR and FQNEAQ (reference sequence). Trimming took 1 base from V and 3 from J; bases not matched to a gene: 4. CDR3 length: 15 amino acids. The full variable domain, with the rest looked up from reference TRBV7-9 and TRBJ2-7, is DTGVSQNPRHKITKRGQNVTFRCDPISEHNRLYWYRQTLGQGPEFLTYFQNEAQLEKSRLLSDRFSAERPKGSFSTLEIQRTEQGDSAMYLCASSLGSGGHYEQYFGPGTRLTVT.

The CDR3, as DNA: TGTGCCAGCAGCTCAGGGGGCGGTGAAGAGACCCAGTACTTC. As protein: CASSSGGGEETQYF. The chain joins TRBV2 to TRBJ2-5; 8 bases agree with TRBD1. This CDR3 comprises 14 residues. The V and J ends lost 6 bases and 3 bases, in that order; junction bases with no gene match: 6. Germline assignment: CDR1 SNHLY and CDR2 FYNNEI.

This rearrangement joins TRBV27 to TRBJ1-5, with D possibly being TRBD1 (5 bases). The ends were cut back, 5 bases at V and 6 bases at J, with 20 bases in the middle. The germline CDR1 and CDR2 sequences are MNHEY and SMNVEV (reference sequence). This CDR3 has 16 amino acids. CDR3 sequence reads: CASSPSAGPRSQPQHF. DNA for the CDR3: TGTGCCAGCAGTCCCTCGGCAGGGCCGCGCAGTCAGCCCCAGCATTTT.

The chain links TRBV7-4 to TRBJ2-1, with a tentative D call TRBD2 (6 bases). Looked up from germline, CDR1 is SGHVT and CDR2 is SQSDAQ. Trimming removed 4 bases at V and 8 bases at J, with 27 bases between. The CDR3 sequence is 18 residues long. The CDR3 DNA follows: TGTGCCAGCAGCTGGCGGGGTATGAGCGGTCAAAAGGAGGATGAGCAGTTCTTC. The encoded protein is CASSWRGMSGQKEDEQFF.

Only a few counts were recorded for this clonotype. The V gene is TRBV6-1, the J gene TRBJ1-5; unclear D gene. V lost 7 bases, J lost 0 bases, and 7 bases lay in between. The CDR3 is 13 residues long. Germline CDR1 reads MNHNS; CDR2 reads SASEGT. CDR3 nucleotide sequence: TGTGCCAGCACTCAGTATAGCAATCAGCCCCAGCATTTT. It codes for CASTQYSNQPQHF.

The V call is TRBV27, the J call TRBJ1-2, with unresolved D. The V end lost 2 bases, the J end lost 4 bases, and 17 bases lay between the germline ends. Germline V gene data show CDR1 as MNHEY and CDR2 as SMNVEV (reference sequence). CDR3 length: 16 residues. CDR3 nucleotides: TGTGCCAGCAGTTTAACGGGCCCGGGATGGGGCTATGGCTACACCTTC. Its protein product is CASSLTGPGWGYGYTF.

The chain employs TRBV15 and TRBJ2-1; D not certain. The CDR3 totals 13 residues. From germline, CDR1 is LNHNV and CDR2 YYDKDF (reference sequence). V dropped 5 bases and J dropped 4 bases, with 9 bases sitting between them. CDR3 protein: CATSGNRYNEQFF. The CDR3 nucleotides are TGTGCCACCAGCGGTAACAGATACAATGAGCAGTTCTTC.

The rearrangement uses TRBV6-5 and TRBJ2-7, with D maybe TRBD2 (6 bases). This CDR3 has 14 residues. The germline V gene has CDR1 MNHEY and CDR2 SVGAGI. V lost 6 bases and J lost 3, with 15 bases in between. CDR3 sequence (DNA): TGTGCCAGCAGGGGGGGACGGGACGTCTACGAGCAGTACTTC. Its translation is CASRGGRDVYEQYF.

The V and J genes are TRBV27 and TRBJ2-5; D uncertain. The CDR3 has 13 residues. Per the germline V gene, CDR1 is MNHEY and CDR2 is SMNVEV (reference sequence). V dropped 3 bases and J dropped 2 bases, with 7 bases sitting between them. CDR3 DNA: TGTGCCAGCAGTTTTACAGAACAAGAGACCCAGTACTTC. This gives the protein CASSFTEQETQYF.

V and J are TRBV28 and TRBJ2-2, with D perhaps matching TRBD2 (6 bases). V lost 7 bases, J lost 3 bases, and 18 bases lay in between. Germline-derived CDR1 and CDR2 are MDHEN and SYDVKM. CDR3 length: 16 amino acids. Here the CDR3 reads CASTPGGGRYTGELFF. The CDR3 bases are TGTGCCAGCACCCCCGGAGGAGGGCGCTACACCGGGGAGCTGTTTTTT. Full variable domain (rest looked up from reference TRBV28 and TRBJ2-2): DVKVTQSSRYLVKRTGEKVFLECVQDMDHENMFWYRQDPGLGLRLIYFSYDVKMKEKGDIPEGYSVSREKKERFSLILESASTNQTSMYLCASTPGGGRYTGELFFGEGSRLTVL.